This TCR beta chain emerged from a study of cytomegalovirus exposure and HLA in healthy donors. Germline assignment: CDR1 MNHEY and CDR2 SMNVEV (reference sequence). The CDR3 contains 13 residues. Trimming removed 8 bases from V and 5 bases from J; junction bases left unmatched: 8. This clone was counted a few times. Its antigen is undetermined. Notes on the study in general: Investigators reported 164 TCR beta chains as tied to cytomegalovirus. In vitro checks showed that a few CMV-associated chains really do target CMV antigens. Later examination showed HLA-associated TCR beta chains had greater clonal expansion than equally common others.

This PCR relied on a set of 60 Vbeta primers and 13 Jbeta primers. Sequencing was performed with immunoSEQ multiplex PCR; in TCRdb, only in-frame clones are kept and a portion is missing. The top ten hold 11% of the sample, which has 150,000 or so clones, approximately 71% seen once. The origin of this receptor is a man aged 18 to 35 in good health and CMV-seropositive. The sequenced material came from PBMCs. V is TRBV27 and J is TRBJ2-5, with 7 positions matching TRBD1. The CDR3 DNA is TGTGCCAGCCGGGAAGGGGGCCGGGAGACCCAGTACTTC. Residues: CASREGGRETQYF.